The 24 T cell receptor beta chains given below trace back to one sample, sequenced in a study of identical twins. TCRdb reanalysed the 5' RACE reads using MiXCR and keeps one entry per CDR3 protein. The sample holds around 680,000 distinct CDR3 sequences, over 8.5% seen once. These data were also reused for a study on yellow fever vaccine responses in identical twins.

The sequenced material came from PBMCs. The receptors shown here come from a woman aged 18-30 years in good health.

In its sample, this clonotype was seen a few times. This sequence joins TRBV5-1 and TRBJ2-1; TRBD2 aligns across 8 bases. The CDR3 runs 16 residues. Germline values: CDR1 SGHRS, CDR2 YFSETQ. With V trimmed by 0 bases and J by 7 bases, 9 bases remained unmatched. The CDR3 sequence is CASSLARLAGRNEQFF. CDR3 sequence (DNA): TGCGCCAGCAGCTTGGCCCGTCTAGCGGGTAGGAATGAGCAGTTCTTC.

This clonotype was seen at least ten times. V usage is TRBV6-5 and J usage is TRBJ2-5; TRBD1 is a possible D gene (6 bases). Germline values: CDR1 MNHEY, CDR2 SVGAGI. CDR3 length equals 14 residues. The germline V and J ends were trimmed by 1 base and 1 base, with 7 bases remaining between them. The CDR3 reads CASSYYRVQETQYF. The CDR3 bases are TGTGCCAGCAGTTACTACAGGGTCCAAGAGACCCAGTACTTC.

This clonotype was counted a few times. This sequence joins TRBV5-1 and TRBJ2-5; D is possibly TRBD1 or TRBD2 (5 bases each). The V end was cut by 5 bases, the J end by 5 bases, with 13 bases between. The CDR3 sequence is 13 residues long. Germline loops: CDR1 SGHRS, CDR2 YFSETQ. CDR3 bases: TGCGCCAGCAGTCCGGGGCTCTTCGAGACCCAGTACTTC. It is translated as CASSPGLFETQYF.

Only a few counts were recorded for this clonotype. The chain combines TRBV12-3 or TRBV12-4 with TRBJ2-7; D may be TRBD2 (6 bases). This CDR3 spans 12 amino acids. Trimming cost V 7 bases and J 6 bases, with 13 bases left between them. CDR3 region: CASTLGGREQYF. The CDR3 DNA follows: TGTGCCAGCACACTGGGGGGTCGCGAGCAGTACTTC.

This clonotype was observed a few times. The chain's CDR3 is CASSEWVGNTEAFF. CDR3 DNA: TGTGCCAGCAGTGAATGGGTTGGGAACACTGAAGCTTTCTTT. The chain is built from TRBV6-1 and TRBJ1-1; no firm D call. The V gene's germline CDR1 is MNHNS and CDR2 SASEGT. This CDR3 comprises 14 residues. Trimming took off 2 bases at V and 1 base at J, with 8 bases between the two ends.

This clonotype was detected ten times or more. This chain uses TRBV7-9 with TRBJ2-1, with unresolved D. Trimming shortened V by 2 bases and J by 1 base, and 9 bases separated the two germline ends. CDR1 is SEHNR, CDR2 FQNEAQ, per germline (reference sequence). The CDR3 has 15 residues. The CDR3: CASSLTGWSYNEQFF. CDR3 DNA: TGTGCCAGCAGCTTAACTGGTTGGTCCTACAATGAGCAGTTCTTC.

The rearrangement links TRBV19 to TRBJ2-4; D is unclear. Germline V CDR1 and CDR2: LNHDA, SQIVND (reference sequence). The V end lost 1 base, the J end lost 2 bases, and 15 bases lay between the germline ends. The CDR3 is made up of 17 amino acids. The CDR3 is CASSIVVAASSKNIQYF. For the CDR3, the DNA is TGTGCCAGTAGTATAGTGGTGGCAGCTTCATCCAAAAACATTCAGTACTTC.

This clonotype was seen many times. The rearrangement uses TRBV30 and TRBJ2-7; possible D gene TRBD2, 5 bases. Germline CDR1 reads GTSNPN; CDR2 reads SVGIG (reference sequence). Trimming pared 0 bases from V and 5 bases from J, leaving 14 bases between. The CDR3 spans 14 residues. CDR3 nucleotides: TGTGCCTGGAGTGTATCCCTCGGAGGCCACGAGCAGTACTTC. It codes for CAWSVSLGGHEQYF.

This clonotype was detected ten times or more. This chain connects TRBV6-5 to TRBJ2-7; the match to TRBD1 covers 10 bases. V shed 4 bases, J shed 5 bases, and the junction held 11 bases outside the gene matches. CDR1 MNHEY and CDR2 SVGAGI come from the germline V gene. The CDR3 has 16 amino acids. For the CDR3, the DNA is TGTGCCAGCAGTTCCTCTGGGGGACAGGGGCCTGACGAGCAGTACTTC. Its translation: CASSSSGGQGPDEQYF.

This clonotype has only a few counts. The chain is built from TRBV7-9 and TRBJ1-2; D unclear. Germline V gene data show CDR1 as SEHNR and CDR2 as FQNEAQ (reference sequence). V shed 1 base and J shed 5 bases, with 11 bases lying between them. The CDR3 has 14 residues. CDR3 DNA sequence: TGTGCCAGCAGCTTAGTTCTGGGCGAATATGGCTACACCTTC. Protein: CASSLVLGEYGYTF. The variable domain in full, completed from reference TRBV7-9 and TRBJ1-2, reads DTGVSQNPRHKITKRGQNVTFRCDPISEHNRLYWYRQTLGQGPEFLTYFQNEAQLEKSRLLSDRFSAERPKGSFSTLEIQRTEQGDSAMYLCASSLVLGEYGYTFGSGTRLTVV.

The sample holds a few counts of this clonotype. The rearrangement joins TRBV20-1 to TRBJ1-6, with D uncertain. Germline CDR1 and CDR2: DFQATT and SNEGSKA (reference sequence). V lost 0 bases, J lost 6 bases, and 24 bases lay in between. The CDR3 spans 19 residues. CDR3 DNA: TGCAGTGCTAGAGATCTCGAGAGCCCGGGGTTCAGGAGTAATTCACCCCTCCACTTT. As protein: CSARDLESPGFRSNSPLHF.

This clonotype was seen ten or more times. The chain's CDR3 is CASSFALGSYEQYF. CDR3 coding DNA: TGTGCCAGCAGCTTCGCGCTTGGATCCTACGAGCAGTACTTC. The genes are TRBV7-2 and TRBJ2-7; D gene uncertain. This CDR3 region has 14 residues. CDR1 and CDR2 (germline): SGHTA, FQGNSA. V gave up 3 bases and J gave up 1 base, with 10 bases separating them.

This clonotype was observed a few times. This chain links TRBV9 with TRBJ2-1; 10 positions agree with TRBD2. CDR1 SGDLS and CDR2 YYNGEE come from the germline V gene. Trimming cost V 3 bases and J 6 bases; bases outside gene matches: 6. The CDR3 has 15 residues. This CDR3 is CASSGPTSGPNEQFF. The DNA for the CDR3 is TGTGCCAGCAGCGGACCGACTAGCGGGCCCAATGAGCAGTTCTTC.

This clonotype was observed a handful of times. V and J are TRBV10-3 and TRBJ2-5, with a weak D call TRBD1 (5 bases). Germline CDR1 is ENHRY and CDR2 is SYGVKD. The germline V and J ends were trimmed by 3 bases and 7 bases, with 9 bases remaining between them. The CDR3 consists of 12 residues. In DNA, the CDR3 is TGTGCCATCAGTGAAGGGGTTGGGACCCAGTACTTC. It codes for CAISEGVGTQYF.

The CDR3 DNA reads as TGTGCCAGCAGCTTAAATAGGCTAGCGGGTGGCACTAGCACAGATACGCAGTATTTT. Translation: CASSLNRLAGGTSTDTQYF. V gene TRBV7-3 combines with J gene TRBJ2-3; 8 bases match TRBD2. The length of the CDR3 is 19 residues. Germline V gene lookup returns CDR1 SGHTA and CDR2 FQGTGA. The trim removed 1 base at V and 0 bases at J, leaving 12 bases unmatched.

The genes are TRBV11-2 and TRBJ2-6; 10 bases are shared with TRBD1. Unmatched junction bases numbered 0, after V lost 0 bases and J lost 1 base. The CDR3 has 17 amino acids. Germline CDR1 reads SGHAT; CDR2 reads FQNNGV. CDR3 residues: CASSLEGQGSGANVLTF. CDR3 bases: TGTGCCAGCAGCTTAGAGGGACAGGGGTCTGGGGCCAACGTCCTGACTTTC.

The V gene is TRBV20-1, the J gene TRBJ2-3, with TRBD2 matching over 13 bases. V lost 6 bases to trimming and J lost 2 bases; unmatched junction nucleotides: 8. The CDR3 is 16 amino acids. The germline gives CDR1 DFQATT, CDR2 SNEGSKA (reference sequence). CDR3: CSATRLAGGHTDTQYF. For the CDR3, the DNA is TGCAGTGCGACCCGACTAGCGGGGGGCCACACAGATACGCAGTATTTT.

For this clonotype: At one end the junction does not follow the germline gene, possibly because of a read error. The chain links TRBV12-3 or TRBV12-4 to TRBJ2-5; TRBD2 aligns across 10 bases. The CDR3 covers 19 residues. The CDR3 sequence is CACSLASTSGTSGRETQYF. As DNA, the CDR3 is TGTGCCTGCAGTTTAGCTTCTACTAGCGGGACGTCAGGGCGAGAGACCCAGTACTTC.

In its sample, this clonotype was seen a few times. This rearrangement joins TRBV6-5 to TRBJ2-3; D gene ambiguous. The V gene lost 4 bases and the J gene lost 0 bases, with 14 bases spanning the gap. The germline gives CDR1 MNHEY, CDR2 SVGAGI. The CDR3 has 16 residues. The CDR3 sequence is CASSSFGPSSTDTQYF. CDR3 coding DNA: TGTGCCAGCAGTTCTTTTGGACCATCTAGCACAGATACGCAGTATTTT.

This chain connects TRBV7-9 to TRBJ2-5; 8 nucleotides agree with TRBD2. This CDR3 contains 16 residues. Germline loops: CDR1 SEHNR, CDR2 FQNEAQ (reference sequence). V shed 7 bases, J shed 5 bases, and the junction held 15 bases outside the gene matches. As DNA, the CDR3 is TGTGCCAGCACCCAACTCGGGGGAGCGGGAGAGGAGACCCAGTACTTC. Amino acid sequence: CASTQLGGAGEETQYF.

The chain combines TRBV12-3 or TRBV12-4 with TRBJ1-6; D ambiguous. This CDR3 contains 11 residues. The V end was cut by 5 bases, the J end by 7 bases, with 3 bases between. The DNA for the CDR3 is TGTGCCAGCAGTATGAATTCACCCCTCCACTTT. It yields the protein CASSMNSPLHF.

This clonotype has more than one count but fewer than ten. This CDR3 reads CASSQRLAGGSGELFF. In DNA, the CDR3 is TGTGCCAGCAGCCAGAGACTAGCGGGAGGGTCGGGGGAGCTGTTTTTT. This sequence joins TRBV5-6 and TRBJ2-2; 14 bases are a match to TRBD2. The germline V gene has CDR1 SGHDT and CDR2 YYEEEE. CDR3 length equals 16 residues. V lost 4 bases to trimming and J lost 8 bases; unmatched junction nucleotides: 7.

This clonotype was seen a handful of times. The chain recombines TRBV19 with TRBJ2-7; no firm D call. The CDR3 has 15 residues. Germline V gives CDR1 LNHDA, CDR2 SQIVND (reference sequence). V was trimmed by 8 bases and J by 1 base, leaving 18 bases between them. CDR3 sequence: CASSPRAERSYEQYF. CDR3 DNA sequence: TGTGCCAGTTCCCCCCGGGCGGAAAGGTCCTACGAGCAGTACTTC.

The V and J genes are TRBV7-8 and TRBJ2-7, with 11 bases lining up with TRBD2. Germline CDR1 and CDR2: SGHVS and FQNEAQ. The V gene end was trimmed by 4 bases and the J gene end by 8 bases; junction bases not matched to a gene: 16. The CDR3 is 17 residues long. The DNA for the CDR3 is TGTGCCAGCAGCTCAAGACGTAGCGGGAGGGAACTACGGAAGCAGTACTTC. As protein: CASSSRRSGRELRKQYF.